This TCR beta chain derives from a study of CD8+ T cells in alopecia areata. Extracted from the samples, RNA was reverse transcribed into cDNA to serve as the sequencing template. Profiling relied on immunoSEQ multiplex PCR, and the TCRdb table lists in-frame clones only, not all of them. The repertoire consists of about 200,000 clones, with about three fifths occurring once and the leading ten covering 5% to 6%. Regarding the study as a whole: Uncertain still, given a single nonresponder, is whether baseline CD8+ expansion links to response. Treatment with tofacitinib significantly lowered scalp clonality and reduced expanded CD8+ clones among the top 100.

This clone showed up just a few times. Its antigen is unknown. As to treatment: oral pan-JAK inhibitor, 5-10 mg twice daily. The length of the CDR3 is 13 residues. Germline-derived CDR1 and CDR2 are GTSNPN and SVGIG (reference sequence). Trimming stripped 4 bases from V and 10 bases from J, with 17 bases between. This chain joins TRBV30 and TRBJ2-1, with D possibly matching TRBD2 (5 bases). This receptor was identified in a human donor with alopecia areata. The specimen was CD4+ T cells sorted from blood, collected at week 24, from a patient treated with tofacitinib. Here the CDR3 reads CAWKNNPGREQFF. In DNA form, the CDR3 reads TGTGCCTGGAAAAATAACCCGGGAAGGGAGCAGTTCTTC.